A selection of T cell receptor beta chains follows, all from one sample in a study of blood T cell repertoires in COVID-19. This table comes from immunoSEQ multiplex PCR, and its TCRdb copy is limited to in-frame clones, with some not included. Here the sample spans roughly 130,000 clones, about 83% being singletons. The source material was peripheral blood. These receptors all stem from a man aged 25-45 years with COVID-19, enrolled during active disease. Both conserved end residues are part of each CDR3. Fields, in order: CDR3 DNA, CDR3 protein, D gene, V gene, J gene, clone size. The D gene is left open where the match is weak. Clone size appears in some rows only: once, few, many, or a class for an expanded clone.

cdr3_nt: TGTGCCAGCAGTGAATACGGGTCAGCTCGGGGCTACACCTTC
cdr3_aa: CASSEYGSARGYTF
d_call: .
v_call: TRBV25-1
j_call: TRBJ1-2
clone_size: .

cdr3_nt: TGTGCCAGCAGTTTATCTCTGGGGGGCAAAAACATTCAGTACTTC
cdr3_aa: CASSLSLGGKNIQYF
d_call: .
v_call: TRBV27
j_call: TRBJ2-4
clone_size: .

cdr3_nt: TGTGCCAGCAGCCAAGACGGGGATGGCTACACCTTC
cdr3_aa: CASSQDGDGYTF
d_call: .
v_call: TRBV3-1/TRBV3-2
j_call: TRBJ1-2
clone_size: .

cdr3_nt: TGTGCCAGCAGCCTGGGACTAGCGGGGGACACAGATACGCAGTATTTT
cdr3_aa: CASSLGLAGDTDTQYF
d_call: TRBD2
v_call: TRBV7-9
j_call: TRBJ2-3
clone_size: once

cdr3_nt: TGTGCCAGCAGGGGGGGAACGGCGCCCTACAATGAGCAGTTCTTC
cdr3_aa: CASRGGTAPYNEQFF
d_call: .
v_call: TRBV28
j_call: TRBJ2-1
clone_size: .

cdr3_nt: TGTGCCAGCAGTTTATTAGCCCGACCTTGGGAGCAGTACTTC
cdr3_aa: CASSLLARPWEQYF
d_call: .
v_call: TRBV27
j_call: TRBJ2-7
clone_size: .

cdr3_nt: TGTGCCAGCAGGGTAGCGGGAGGGGGAAACATTCAGTACTTC
cdr3_aa: CASRVAGGGNIQYF
d_call: TRBD2
v_call: TRBV6-5
j_call: TRBJ2-4
clone_size: .

cdr3_nt: TGTGCCAGCAGTCCCCAGCGGGGCCGTCCCTACGAGCAGTACTTC
cdr3_aa: CASSPQRGRPYEQYF
d_call: TRBD2
v_call: TRBV28
j_call: TRBJ2-7
clone_size: .

cdr3_nt: TGCGCCAGCAGTGAACGGAAACAGGGTGGTGTGAGTGAAGCTTTCTTT
cdr3_aa: CASSERKQGGVSEAFF
d_call: .
v_call: TRBV10-1
j_call: TRBJ1-1
clone_size: .

cdr3_nt: TGTGCCAGCAGCTTACAAGCGGGAGGGTCTTACGAGCAGTACTTC
cdr3_aa: CASSLQAGGSYEQYF
d_call: TRBD2
v_call: TRBV11-3
j_call: TRBJ2-7
clone_size: .

cdr3_nt: TGTGCCAGCAGTGCAGGGGTCCACGAGCAGTACTTC
cdr3_aa: CASSAGVHEQYF
d_call: .
v_call: TRBV11-2
j_call: TRBJ2-7
clone_size: .

cdr3_nt: TGTGCCAGCTCACCGGGGACAGGGACCCAAAATTCACCCCTCCACTTT
cdr3_aa: CASSPGTGTQNSPLHF
d_call: TRBD1
v_call: TRBV18
j_call: TRBJ1-6
clone_size: .

cdr3_nt: TGTGCCACCAGTGATGAAAGCGGGGGACCCCCCAACTCCTACAATGAGCAGTTCTTC
cdr3_aa: CATSDESGGPPNSYNEQFF
d_call: TRBD2
v_call: TRBV24-1
j_call: TRBJ2-1
clone_size: .

cdr3_nt: TGCGCCAGCAGCTTGGGCACTAGCGGGAAGTTTGGGACCCAGTACTTC
cdr3_aa: CASSLGTSGKFGTQYF
d_call: TRBD2
v_call: TRBV5-1
j_call: TRBJ2-5
clone_size: .

cdr3_nt: TGTGCCAGCAGCCAAGAAAGTGGGCCCTACGAGCAGTACTTC
cdr3_aa: CASSQESGPYEQYF
d_call: .
v_call: TRBV4-2
j_call: TRBJ2-7
clone_size: .

cdr3_nt: TGTGCCAGTAGTATGGGGAGGTACTACGAGCAGTACTTC
cdr3_aa: CASSMGRYYEQYF
d_call: .
v_call: TRBV19
j_call: TRBJ2-7
clone_size: .

cdr3_nt: TGCGCCAGCAGTGGAGGGTGGAACACTGAAGCTTTCTTT
cdr3_aa: CASSGGWNTEAFF
d_call: .
v_call: TRBV10-1
j_call: TRBJ1-1
clone_size: .

cdr3_nt: TGTGCCAGCAGCGTAGGACTAGCGGTGGCCTACGAGCAGTACTTC
cdr3_aa: CASSVGLAVAYEQYF
d_call: TRBD2
v_call: TRBV9
j_call: TRBJ2-7
clone_size: .

cdr3_nt: TGTGCCTGGAGTAGAGGGGGGACTAGCGGGAGCACAGATACGCAGTATTTT
cdr3_aa: CAWSRGGTSGSTDTQYF
d_call: TRBD2
v_call: TRBV30
j_call: TRBJ2-3
clone_size: .

cdr3_nt: TGTGCCATCAGTGAGGGGAAGGTAGCGGCACAGTACTTC
cdr3_aa: CAISEGKVAAQYF
d_call: .
v_call: TRBV10-3
j_call: TRBJ2-7
clone_size: .

cdr3_nt: TGTGCCAGCAGCAGGGAAAACACCGGGGAGCTGTTTTTT
cdr3_aa: CASSRENTGELFF
d_call: .
v_call: TRBV25-1
j_call: TRBJ2-2
clone_size: .

cdr3_nt: TGTGCCAGCAGTTTACAGCGGGAATCTTCAGATACGCAGTATTTT
cdr3_aa: CASSLQRESSDTQYF
d_call: TRBD2
v_call: TRBV28
j_call: TRBJ2-3
clone_size: .

cdr3_nt: TGTGCCACCAGCAAAATCCGGGACAGGGGCACAGATACGCAGTATTTT
cdr3_aa: CATSKIRDRGTDTQYF
d_call: TRBD1
v_call: TRBV15
j_call: TRBJ2-3
clone_size: .

cdr3_nt: TGTGCCAGCTCACCGTTTATGACAGACTCTGGAAACACCATATATTTT
cdr3_aa: CASSPFMTDSGNTIYF
d_call: .
v_call: TRBV18
j_call: TRBJ1-3
clone_size: .

cdr3_nt: TGTGCCAGCACCCCGGACAGGGCGGGAGAGCAGTACTTC
cdr3_aa: CASTPDRAGEQYF
d_call: TRBD1
v_call: TRBV28
j_call: TRBJ2-7
clone_size: .

cdr3_nt: TGTGCCAGCAGTCGACAGATGATGAACACTGAAGCTTTCTTT
cdr3_aa: CASSRQMMNTEAFF
d_call: .
v_call: TRBV27
j_call: TRBJ1-1
clone_size: .

cdr3_nt: TGCGCCAGCCTCAGCGAACTGTTTTTT
cdr3_aa: CASLSELFF
d_call: .
v_call: TRBV10-1
j_call: TRBJ1-4
clone_size: .

cdr3_nt: TGTGCCAGCAGTCTCCGGACTAGACTTTTGGATACGCAGTATTTT
cdr3_aa: CASSLRTRLLDTQYF
d_call: TRBD2
v_call: TRBV28
j_call: TRBJ2-3
clone_size: .

cdr3_nt: TGTGCCAGCAGCCCGATCGGGACAGGGGACACTGAAGCTTTCTTT
cdr3_aa: CASSPIGTGDTEAFF
d_call: TRBD1
v_call: TRBV27
j_call: TRBJ1-1
clone_size: .

cdr3_nt: TGTGCCAGCAGCCCAAGGACAGCCTCTGGGGCCAACGTCCTGACTTTC
cdr3_aa: CASSPRTASGANVLTF
d_call: .
v_call: TRBV5-5
j_call: TRBJ2-6
clone_size: .

cdr3_nt: TGTGCCAGCAGCTTTAGCGTCGAGCAGTACTTC
cdr3_aa: CASSFSVEQYF
d_call: .
v_call: TRBV7-9
j_call: TRBJ2-7
clone_size: .

cdr3_nt: TGTGCCAGCAGCAGCCTCTTCCCCTGGGACAGGGAAGGGCTCCAAGAGACCCAGTACTTC
cdr3_aa: CASSSLFPWDREGLQETQYF
d_call: .
v_call: TRBV21-1
j_call: TRBJ2-5
clone_size: .

cdr3_nt: TGTGCCACCAGTGATCCCACAGGGAGTAACTATGGCTACACCTTC
cdr3_aa: CATSDPTGSNYGYTF
d_call: .
v_call: TRBV24-1
j_call: TRBJ1-2
clone_size: .

cdr3_nt: TGTGCCAGCACCAAAAGTCTCCGGGGTGACACTGAAGCTTTCTTT
cdr3_aa: CASTKSLRGDTEAFF
d_call: .
v_call: TRBV6-5
j_call: TRBJ1-1
clone_size: .

cdr3_nt: TGTGCCACCAGCAGCGGGGGGGCGGGTCTGGGCTACACCTTC
cdr3_aa: CATSSGGAGLGYTF
d_call: .
v_call: TRBV15
j_call: TRBJ1-2
clone_size: .

cdr3_nt: TGCGCCAGCAGCCAGGGACAGCCCAATCAGCCCCAGCATTTT
cdr3_aa: CASSQGQPNQPQHF
d_call: TRBD1
v_call: TRBV4-1
j_call: TRBJ1-5
clone_size: .

cdr3_nt: TGTGCCAGCAGCCAAGGCGGAAGCGGGGGCACCGGGGAGCTGTTTTTT
cdr3_aa: CASSQGGSGGTGELFF
d_call: TRBD2
v_call: TRBV4-2
j_call: TRBJ2-2
clone_size: .

cdr3_nt: TGTGCCAGCACCCCACGGGACAGGAGAGGTGGTGAGCAGTTCTTC
cdr3_aa: CASTPRDRRGGEQFF
d_call: TRBD1
v_call: TRBV28
j_call: TRBJ2-1
clone_size: .

cdr3_nt: TGTGCCAGCAGCGGCGGACAGCATAGCAATCAGCCCCAGCATTTT
cdr3_aa: CASSGGQHSNQPQHF
d_call: .
v_call: TRBV9
j_call: TRBJ1-5
clone_size: .

cdr3_nt: TGTGCCAGCAGTCCTCGGAGGGGCCGAGAGACCCAGTACTTC
cdr3_aa: CASSPRRGRETQYF
d_call: .
v_call: TRBV28
j_call: TRBJ2-5
clone_size: .

cdr3_nt: TGTGCCAGCAGACCTGGACAGAGGCTGAACACTGAAGCTTTCTTT
cdr3_aa: CASRPGQRLNTEAFF
d_call: .
v_call: TRBV28
j_call: TRBJ1-1
clone_size: .

cdr3_nt: TGTGCCAGTAGTTCGGGGACAGGGACCTACGAGCAGTACTTC
cdr3_aa: CASSSGTGTYEQYF
d_call: TRBD1
v_call: TRBV19
j_call: TRBJ2-7
clone_size: .

cdr3_nt: TGTGCCATCAGTGAGTCCGGGGACTTTTACAATGAGCAGTTCTTC
cdr3_aa: CAISESGDFYNEQFF
d_call: .
v_call: TRBV10-3
j_call: TRBJ2-1
clone_size: .

cdr3_nt: TGCGCCAGCAGTCAATCTGGAGAGAACACTGAAGCTTTCTTT
cdr3_aa: CASSQSGENTEAFF
d_call: .
v_call: TRBV23-1
j_call: TRBJ1-1
clone_size: .

cdr3_nt: TGTGCCAGCAGCCCTCTAGCGCGGAACACCGGGGAGCTGTTTTTT
cdr3_aa: CASSPLARNTGELFF
d_call: .
v_call: TRBV7-3
j_call: TRBJ2-2
clone_size: .

cdr3_nt: TGTGCCAGCAGTTCCGGGACAGGGGATAATTCACCCCTCCACTTT
cdr3_aa: CASSSGTGDNSPLHF
d_call: TRBD1
v_call: TRBV28
j_call: TRBJ1-6
clone_size: medium-sized

cdr3_nt: TGTGCCAGCAGCGCCGAGCCCGAAGAGACCCAGTACTTC
cdr3_aa: CASSAEPEETQYF
d_call: .
v_call: TRBV9
j_call: TRBJ2-5
clone_size: .

cdr3_nt: TGTGCCAGCAGCCGCCCGGAGAACCGGGACAACCCCACAGATACGCAGTATTTT
cdr3_aa: CASSRPENRDNPTDTQYF
d_call: .
v_call: TRBV9
j_call: TRBJ2-3
clone_size: .

cdr3_nt: TGTGCCAGCAGAATGGGACAGTCCTCTGGAAACACCATATATTTT
cdr3_aa: CASRMGQSSGNTIYF
d_call: TRBD1
v_call: TRBV27
j_call: TRBJ1-3
clone_size: .

cdr3_nt: TGTGCCAGCTCACCGACCCAAGGGGGTAGTGGCGAGCAGTACTTC
cdr3_aa: CASSPTQGGSGEQYF
d_call: .
v_call: TRBV18
j_call: TRBJ2-7
clone_size: .

cdr3_nt: TGTGCCAGCAGTTCGAGTAGAACCTACAATGAGCAGTTCTTC
cdr3_aa: CASSSSRTYNEQFF
d_call: .
v_call: TRBV6-2/TRBV6-3
j_call: TRBJ2-1
clone_size: .

cdr3_nt: TGTGCCAGCAGTTTATTCGGGACAGGAAGACACGAGCAGTACTTC
cdr3_aa: CASSLFGTGRHEQYF
d_call: TRBD1
v_call: TRBV28
j_call: TRBJ2-7
clone_size: .

cdr3_nt: TGCGCCAGCAGCCCCGATATAGCGGGAGGGGCCTCAGATACGCAGTATTTT
cdr3_aa: CASSPDIAGGASDTQYF
d_call: TRBD2
v_call: TRBV5-1
j_call: TRBJ2-3
clone_size: .

cdr3_nt: TGTGCCAGCAGCTCCCGGGACAGGGGGCCCGGTGAGCAGTTCTTC
cdr3_aa: CASSSRDRGPGEQFF
d_call: TRBD1
v_call: TRBV7-2
j_call: TRBJ2-1
clone_size: .

cdr3_nt: TGTGCCAGCAGTTTAGGACTAGCTGGGTCCTCCTACAATGAGCAGTTCTTC
cdr3_aa: CASSLGLAGSSYNEQFF
d_call: TRBD2
v_call: TRBV28
j_call: TRBJ2-1
clone_size: .

cdr3_nt: TGTGCCTGGAGTAATCGACAGAACTGCGAGCAGTACTTC
cdr3_aa: CAWSNRQNCEQYF
d_call: .
v_call: TRBV30
j_call: TRBJ2-7
clone_size: once

cdr3_nt: TGTGCCAGCAGTTACCTGTCGAACACTGAAGCTTTCTTT
cdr3_aa: CASSYLSNTEAFF
d_call: .
v_call: TRBV6-5
j_call: TRBJ1-1
clone_size: .